This T cell receptor beta chain is drawn from a study of T cells after yellow fever vaccination. Notes on the study in general: Post-booster reappearance was seen for most primary-vaccination clones (96% CD4, around 91% CD8).

Turning to this clonotype: Its antigen is currently unknown.

TCRdb analysed the 5' RACE reads with MiXCR anew, one entry per CDR3 protein. Of 500,000 to 550,000 distinct CDR3 sequences detected, roughly a fifth appear once; the ten largest clones hold approximately 16%. Trimming took 1 base from V and 1 from J; bases not matched to a gene: 7. CDR3 size: 16 residues. From germline, CDR1 is KGHSH and CDR2 LQKENI. The sequencing used PBMCs, collected 21 days after the first yellow fever vaccination. This TCR came from a man aged 18 to 30 who received the YFV17D yellow fever vaccine. V and J are TRBV18 and TRBJ2-7; 7 nucleotides match TRBD2. This chain's CDR3 is CASSPLLRGESYEQYF. Here the CDR3 DNA reads TGTGCCAGCTCACCACTCTTACGGGGGGAATCCTACGAGCAGTACTTC.